Presented here are 28 T cell receptor beta chains from one specimen sequenced in a study of cytomegalovirus exposure and HLA in healthy donors. Clones were read by immunoSEQ multiplex PCR, and TCRdb kept only the in-frame ones, dropping some. The sample lists over 110,000 clones; around 87% were seen once. The sample taken for sequencing was PBMCs. Every receptor here comes from a young man in good health and CMV-seropositive.

This clone appeared a single time. The gene calls are TRBV7-3 and TRBJ2-7; TRBD1 agrees at 12 bases. The CDR3 length is 14 residues. With 5 bases clipped from V and 4 bases from J, the junction kept 3 bases outside the gene matches. In germline, CDR1 is SGHTA, CDR2 FQGTGA. This CDR3 reads CASSPGQGAYEQYF. In DNA form, the CDR3 reads TGTGCCAGCAGCCCGGGACAGGGGGCTTACGAGCAGTACTTC.

J is TRBJ1-1 and V is TRBV29-1, with D perhaps matching TRBD1 (5 bases). Germline CDR1 and CDR2: SQVTM and ANQGSEA. The CDR3 is 13 residues long. V lost 7 bases to trimming and J lost 2 bases, with 14 bases between them. CDR3 protein: CSGGRQLNTEAFF. CDR3 in DNA: TGCAGCGGGGGTCGACAGTTAAACACTGAAGCTTTCTTT.

The chain uses TRBV5-6 and TRBJ1-1; no clear D gene. Germline CDR1 reads SGHDT; CDR2 reads YYEEEE. The CDR3 totals 12 residues. Trimming shortened V by 1 base and J by 8 bases, and 9 bases separated the two germline ends. In DNA, the CDR3 is TGTGCCAGCAGCTTGCTCGGGGTGGAAGCTTTCTTT. Translation gives CASSLLGVEAFF.

The chain combines TRBV6-5 with TRBJ1-1, with TRBD1 matching over 7 bases. V trimming: 4 bases; J trimming: 0 bases; junction bases outside the gene matches: 8. This CDR3 has 16 amino acids. Germline lookup yields CDR1 MNHEY and CDR2 SVGAGI. DNA of the CDR3: TGTGCCAGCAGTTTGGGACAGACCTTAATGAACACTGAAGCTTTCTTT. It translates to CASSLGQTLMNTEAFF.

This chain uses TRBV27 with TRBJ2-7; 10 positions match TRBD1. Germline loops: CDR1 MNHEY, CDR2 SMNVEV (reference sequence). V lost 5 bases and J lost 6; bases outside the gene matches: 4. This CDR3 region has 13 residues. The CDR3 DNA follows: TGTGCCAGCAGTCCCGGACAGGGGGGCGAGCAGTACTTC. Translation: CASSPGQGGEQYF.

This clone was counted at least ten times. The V gene is TRBV30, the J gene TRBJ1-1, with D uncertain. In germline, CDR1 is GTSNPN, CDR2 SVGIG (reference sequence). V gave up 4 bases and J gave up 0 bases, with 3 bases separating them. The CDR3 consists of 11 residues. CDR3 residues: CAWTLNTEAFF. The CDR3 DNA is TGTGCCTGGACTTTGAACACTGAAGCTTTCTTT.

The V gene is TRBV5-4, the J gene TRBJ1-2; perhaps TRBD1 as D (5 bases). Germline values: CDR1 SGHNT, CDR2 YYREEE (reference sequence). The germline V and J ends were trimmed by 3 bases and 7 bases, with 7 bases remaining between them. CDR3 length: 11 residues. CDR3 nucleotides: TGTGCCAGCAGCTCAGGGATTGGCTACACCTTC. It translates to CASSSGIGYTF.

This chain joins TRBV7-3 and TRBJ2-3, with 7 bases fitting TRBD1. CDR3 length: 16 amino acids. Losses at the gene ends were 1 base for V and 2 bases for J; bases not matched to a gene: 6. Germline CDR1 SGHTA, CDR2 FQGTGA. CDR3 DNA: TGTGCCAGCAGCTTAAGCCGGGACAGCCCCACAGATACGCAGTATTTT. This gives the protein CASSLSRDSPTDTQYF.

The chain couples TRBV6-6 to TRBJ1-1; D is possibly TRBD1 (5 bases). Germline CDR1 and CDR2: MNHNY and SVGAGI (reference sequence). V was clipped by 4 bases and J by 5 bases, with 11 bases between them. CDR3 size: 13 residues. CDR3 in amino acids: CASSSGRVTEAFF. Written as DNA, the CDR3 is TGTGCCAGCAGTTCAGGCAGGGTGACTGAAGCTTTCTTT.

In this sample, this clone turned up once. The chain is built from TRBV9 and TRBJ2-2; 8 bases match TRBD1. Losses at the gene ends were 4 bases for V and 4 bases for J; bases not matched to a gene: 6. The CDR3 loop spans 15 amino acids. Per the germline V gene, CDR1 is SGDLS and CDR2 is YYNGEE. The CDR3 protein is CASSPRTGSTGELFF. The CDR3 DNA reads as TGTGCCAGCAGCCCACGGACAGGGTCCACCGGGGAGCTGTTTTTT.

A remark on this clone: Other DNA sequences of this sample code for an identical CDR3. The chain employs TRBV6-5 and TRBJ1-1, with D tentatively TRBD1 (5 bases). Trimming took 2 bases from V and 3 from J, leaving 7 bases between them. Germline-derived CDR1 and CDR2 are MNHEY and SVGAGI. The CDR3 is made up of 13 amino acids. The CDR3: CASSYRGDTEAFF. The CDR3 bases are TGTGCCAGCAGTTACCGGGGGGACACTGAAGCTTTCTTT.

This clone was detected once. This chain links TRBV5-1 with TRBJ1-4; 9 bases match TRBD1. CDR1 is SGHRS and CDR2 is YFSETQ in the germline V gene. The V and J ends lost 4 bases and 7 bases, in that order; junction bases with no gene match: 8. The CDR3 consists of 15 residues. The CDR3 region has the DNA TGCGCCAGCAGCCAGAGACAGGGGGGAGGTGAAAAACTGTTTTTT. Translation gives CASSQRQGGGEKLFF.

The V call is TRBV30, the J call TRBJ2-3; possible D gene TRBD1, 6 bases. Trimming took 7 bases from V and 4 from J, leaving 18 bases between them. The CDR3 spans 14 residues. Germline values: CDR1 GTSNPN, CDR2 SVGIG (reference sequence). CDR3 amino acids: CALEVRGRADTQYF. The CDR3 DNA follows: TGTGCCTTAGAGGTCAGGGGACGTGCAGATACGCAGTATTTT.

The V and J genes are TRBV29-1 and TRBJ2-3; D remains unclear. Germline assignment: CDR1 SQVTM and CDR2 ANQGSEA. V shed 5 bases and J shed 5 bases, with 14 bases lying between them. CDR3 length: 13 residues. CDR3 amino acids: CSVPVPPLDTQYF. The CDR3 bases are TGCAGCGTTCCCGTCCCCCCGTTAGATACGCAGTATTTT.

This chain uses TRBV6-1 with TRBJ2-1; 10 bases match TRBD2. V lost 8 bases, J lost 4 bases, and 5 bases stayed unmatched. CDR3 size: 14 residues. CDR1 is MNHNS, CDR2 SASEGT, per germline. CDR3: CASHTSGAYNEQFF. The CDR3 coding sequence is TGTGCCAGCCATACTAGCGGGGCGTACAATGAGCAGTTCTTC.

The chain has TRBV29-1 and TRBJ1-1; maybe TRBD1 (6 bases). Per germline, CDR1 SQVTM and CDR2 ANQGSEA. The CDR3 loop spans 12 amino acids. Trimming took 5 bases from V and 6 from J, leaving 13 bases between them. CDR3 DNA sequence: TGCAGCGTTAGAGGGGGGGCTGCTGAAGCTTTCTTT. It is translated as CSVRGGAAEAFF.

The J gene is TRBJ2-5, the V gene TRBV28, with a weak D call TRBD1 (6 bases). CDR1 is MDHEN, CDR2 SYDVKM, per germline. The CDR3 totals 13 residues. V was trimmed by 6 bases and J by 8 bases, leaving 16 bases between them. CDR3 nucleotides: TGTGCCAGCAGGTCCGGGACACGCGTCACCCAGTACTTC. Protein product: CASRSGTRVTQYF.

J is TRBJ2-2 and V is TRBV19, with D perhaps matching TRBD1 (6 bases). There are 12 residues in the CDR3. V was shortened by 6 bases and J by 6 bases, with 8 bases between the two germline ends. The germline V gene has CDR1 LNHDA and CDR2 SQIVND (reference sequence). CDR3 DNA sequence: TGTGCCAGTAGCCAGGGGCCCGGGGAGCTGTTTTTT. It translates to CASSQGPGELFF. The variable domain in full, completed from reference TRBV19 and TRBJ2-2, reads DGGITQSPKYLFRKEGQNVTLSCEQNLNHDAMYWYRQDPGQGLRLIYYSQIVNDFQKGDIAEGYSVSREKKESFPLTVTSAQKNPTAFYLCASSQGPGELFFGEGSRLTVL.

The rearrangement links TRBV18 to TRBJ1-2, with TRBD1 matching over 8 bases. Germline loops: CDR1 KGHSH, CDR2 LQKENI. CDR3 length: 13 amino acids. V shed 3 bases, J shed 9 bases, and the junction held 6 bases outside the gene matches. The CDR3 DNA reads TGTGCCAGCTCACCCAGGGGGCGCGAGAGCTACACCTTC. Protein: CASSPRGRESYTF. Combining the CDR3 with reference TRBV18 and TRBJ1-2 gives the whole variable domain NAGVMQNPRHLVRRRGQEARLRCSPMKGHSHVYWYRQLPEEGLKFMVYLQKENIIDESGMPKERFSAEFPKEGPSILRIQQVVRGDSAAYFCASSPRGRESYTFGSGTRLTVV.

In this sample, this clone turned up a few times. J is TRBJ1-5 and V is TRBV18; weak D call: TRBD1 (5 bases). CDR1 is KGHSH and CDR2 is LQKENI in the germline V gene. Trimming stripped 3 bases from V and 1 base from J, with 10 bases between. The CDR3 consists of 15 residues. CDR3 coding DNA: TGTGCCAGCTCACCGGAACAGGTGAGCAATCAGCCCCAGCATTTT. Protein product: CASSPEQVSNQPQHF. The variable domain in full, with the rest retrieved from reference TRBV18 and TRBJ1-5, is NAGVMQNPRHLVRRRGQEARLRCSPMKGHSHVYWYRQLPEEGLKFMVYLQKENIIDESGMPKERFSAEFPKEGPSILRIQQVVRGDSAAYFCASSPEQVSNQPQHFGDGTRLSIL.

The CDR3 DNA reads TGTGCCATCAGTGAGGAGGGCCGCGAGCAGTACTTC. The encoded protein is CAISEEGREQYF. V gene TRBV10-3 combines with J gene TRBJ2-7; D may be TRBD2 (5 bases). There are 12 residues in the CDR3. CDR1 ENHRY and CDR2 SYGVKD come from the germline V gene. Trimming left V 2 bases short and J 6 bases short, with 8 bases between.

This chain uses TRBV15 with TRBJ2-5, with D possibly being TRBD1 (6 bases). The CDR3 is made up of 20 amino acids. Germline V gene lookup returns CDR1 LNHNV and CDR2 YYDKDF (reference sequence). V was pared by 0 bases and J by 7 bases, with 30 bases between. Here the CDR3 DNA reads TGTGCCACCAGCAGAGATTTAATGGTTAGGACAGCCCAATTAGGAGGGACCCAGTACTTC. This encodes CATSRDLMVRTAQLGGTQYF.

This sequence joins TRBV19 and TRBJ2-5; TRBD1 agrees at 8 bases. Trimming took 3 bases from V and 0 from J; bases not matched to a gene: 3. The germline V gene encodes CDR1 LNHDA and CDR2 SQIVND (reference sequence). The CDR3 loop spans 15 amino acids. This CDR3 reads CASSIQGADQETQYF. CDR3 nucleotides: TGTGCCAGTAGTATCCAGGGGGCAGACCAAGAGACCCAGTACTTC.

This chain uses TRBV27 with TRBJ2-7, with D possibly being TRBD2 (5 bases). Germline CDR1 and CDR2: MNHEY and SMNVEV (reference sequence). The CDR3 runs to 13 residues. V dropped 2 bases and J dropped 2 bases, with 7 bases sitting between them. In nucleotides, the CDR3 is TGTGCCAGCAGTTTAGGACTTACCTACGAGCAGTACTTC. Its translation is CASSLGLTYEQYF.

The chain combines TRBV29-1 with TRBJ1-5, with D unclear. Germline CDR1 is SQVTM and CDR2 is ANQGSEA. The CDR3 is 13 amino acids. V lost 4 bases and J lost 3, with 10 bases in between. CDR3 bases: TGCAGCGTTGGAGTCTCCCTCAATCAGCCCCAGCATTTT. Amino acids: CSVGVSLNQPQHF.

V is TRBV28 and J is TRBJ2-1; perhaps TRBD1 as D (6 bases). The V gene's germline CDR1 is MDHEN and CDR2 SYDVKM. The V end lost 4 bases, the J end lost 5 bases, and 12 bases lay between the germline ends. The CDR3 is 14 residues long. The CDR3 loop reads CASSSPGHNNEQFF. CDR3 in DNA: TGTGCCAGCAGTTCCCCGGGACATAACAATGAGCAGTTCTTC. The variable domain in full, with the rest retrieved from reference TRBV28 and TRBJ2-1, is DVKVTQSSRYLVKRTGEKVFLECVQDMDHENMFWYRQDPGLGLRLIYFSYDVKMKEKGDIPEGYSVSREKKERFSLILESASTNQTSMYLCASSSPGHNNEQFFGPGTRLTVL.

The rearrangement links TRBV18 to TRBJ1-1; D perhaps matches TRBD1 (5 bases). CDR3 length: 14 residues. Germline V gene lookup returns CDR1 KGHSH and CDR2 LQKENI. V was clipped by 7 bases and J by 6 bases, with 18 bases between them. Here the CDR3 DNA reads TGTGCCAGCTTGTTCGCAACAACGGGGGCTGAAGCTTTCTTT. It translates to CASLFATTGAEAFF. The full variable domain, with the rest looked up from reference TRBV18 and TRBJ1-1, is NAGVMQNPRHLVRRRGQEARLRCSPMKGHSHVYWYRQLPEEGLKFMVYLQKENIIDESGMPKERFSAEFPKEGPSILRIQQVVRGDSAAYFCASLFATTGAEAFFGQGTRLTVV.

The CDR3 reads CASSLRQGYGYTF. The CDR3 DNA reads as TGTGCCAGCAGCTTACGCCAGGGCTATGGCTACACCTTC. The chain links TRBV7-3 to TRBJ1-2; tentative D call: TRBD1 (5 bases). This CDR3 has 13 residues. Trimming took off 2 bases at V and 4 bases at J, with 8 bases between the two ends. Per germline, CDR1 SGHTA and CDR2 FQGTGA.